This T cell receptor (beta chain) originates from a study of CD8+CD57+ T cells in acquired aplastic anemia. Study results and limitations: Overlapping CD8+ CDR3 repertoires of patients and controls contained under 35 shared sequences.

The sequenced patients had an expansion of CD8+CD57+ cells seen by flow cytometry. V was clipped by 5 bases and J by 4 bases, with 27 bases between them. This CDR3 region has 18 residues. The germline V gene has CDR1 SGHVS and CDR2 FQNEAQ. With regard to this clonotype: What it binds is unknown.

Genomic DNA served as template for TCR beta VDJ and CDR3 profiling. One entry per CDR3 protein, called by TCRdb with MiXCR from the reads. The repertoire holds around 250,000 distinct CDR3 sequences, with approximately 86% as singletons. The sample comprised sorted CD4+, CD8+, or CD8+CD57+ T cells (not recorded which) from PBMCs. The chain joins TRBV7-8 to TRBJ2-7; D is uncertain. The TCR originated in a human donor with aplastic anemia. Written as DNA, the CDR3 is TGTGCCAGCAGCGCCCGGCCTGGCGGAACAGATACGCAGTACGAGCAGTACGTC. This sequence encodes CASSARPGGTDTQYEQYV.